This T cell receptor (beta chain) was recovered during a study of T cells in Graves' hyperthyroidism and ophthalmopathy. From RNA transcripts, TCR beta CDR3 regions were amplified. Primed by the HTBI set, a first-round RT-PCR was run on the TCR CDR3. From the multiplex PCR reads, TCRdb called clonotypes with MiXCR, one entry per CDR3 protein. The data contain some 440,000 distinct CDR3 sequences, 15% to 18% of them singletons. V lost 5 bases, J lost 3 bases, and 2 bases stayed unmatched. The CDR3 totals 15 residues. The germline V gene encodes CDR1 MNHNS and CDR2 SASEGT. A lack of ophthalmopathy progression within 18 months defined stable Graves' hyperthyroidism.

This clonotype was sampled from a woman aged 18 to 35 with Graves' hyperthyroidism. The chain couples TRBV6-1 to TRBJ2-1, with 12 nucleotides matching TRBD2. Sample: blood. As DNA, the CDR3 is TGTGCCAGCAGTTGGACTAGCGGGAACTACAATGAGCAGTTCTTC. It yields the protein CASSWTSGNYNEQFF.